Listed below are T cell receptor beta chains from one sample, sequenced in a study of identical twins. TCRdb re-analysed the 5' RACE reads in MiXCR, keeping a single row per CDR3 protein. The profile covers over 550,000 distinct CDR3 sequences, with just over 7% appearing a single time and 1.6% taken by the ten largest. The data also belong to a second study, concerning yellow fever vaccine responses in identical twins.

The specimen was PBMCs. Receptor source: a woman between 18 and 30 years old in good health. Both conserved end residues are part of each CDR3.

v_call: TRBV7-8
j_call: TRBJ2-7
cdr3_aa: CASSSPDRGLNEQYF

v_call: TRBV9
j_call: TRBJ2-1
cdr3_aa: CASSVGQPPYNEQFF

v_call: TRBV6-1
j_call: TRBJ2-3
cdr3_aa: CASSPAGPSGAGPDTQYF

v_call: TRBV29-1
j_call: TRBJ2-7
cdr3_aa: CSVRAILGYEQYF

v_call: TRBV12-3/TRBV12-4
j_call: TRBJ2-1
cdr3_aa: CASTLSGGNEQFF

v_call: TRBV5-1
j_call: TRBJ2-1
cdr3_aa: CASSYGQETNEQFF

v_call: TRBV15
j_call: TRBJ2-3
cdr3_aa: CATKSTSGDSPHPTDTQYF

v_call: TRBV12-3/TRBV12-4
j_call: TRBJ2-7
cdr3_aa: CASCLRAGGPLGNYEQYF

v_call: TRBV7-9
j_call: TRBJ1-1
cdr3_aa: CATGHIGTEAFF

v_call: TRBV7-9
j_call: TRBJ1-1
cdr3_aa: CASSSGQGSHTEAFF

v_call: TRBV29-1
j_call: TRBJ2-5
cdr3_aa: CSVGLAGGETQYF

v_call: TRBV3-1
j_call: TRBJ2-1
cdr3_aa: CATSRTSHTYNEQFF

v_call: TRBV20-1
j_call: TRBJ2-7
cdr3_aa: CSAFQGPFSYEQYF

v_call: TRBV14
j_call: TRBJ1-1
cdr3_aa: CASSQVPGRTEAFF

v_call: TRBV6-6
j_call: TRBJ1-1
cdr3_aa: CASSYGGQGGSEAFF

v_call: TRBV7-9
j_call: TRBJ1-1
cdr3_aa: CASSLGDRINTEAFF

v_call: TRBV6-5
j_call: TRBJ2-1
cdr3_aa: CASSYTTSYHNEQFF

v_call: TRBV20-1
j_call: TRBJ2-2
cdr3_aa: CSASPGLAGVGTGELFF

v_call: TRBV3-1
j_call: TRBJ1-6
cdr3_aa: CASSPPRGRNPSPLHF

v_call: TRBV4-1
j_call: TRBJ2-3
cdr3_aa: CASSPGLAGVSLGADTQYF

v_call: TRBV7-8
j_call: TRBJ2-5
cdr3_aa: CASNKRGAQETQYF

v_call: TRBV5-1
j_call: TRBJ2-3
cdr3_aa: CASNAGTGTTQYF

v_call: TRBV4-1
j_call: TRBJ2-5
cdr3_aa: CASSPRTGGSLETQYF

v_call: TRBV3-1
j_call: TRBJ1-6
cdr3_aa: CASSQAGQGYSPLHF

v_call: TRBV4-1
j_call: TRBJ2-5
cdr3_aa: CASSQVRTPDQETQYF

v_call: TRBV7-9
j_call: TRBJ2-1
cdr3_aa: CASSLDGISYNEQFF

v_call: TRBV11-3
j_call: TRBJ2-1
cdr3_aa: CASSLGGQGTNEQFF

v_call: TRBV5-1
j_call: TRBJ2-1
cdr3_aa: CASSSPSGKYNEQFF

v_call: TRBV3-1
j_call: TRBJ2-2
cdr3_aa: CASGRDYASGELFF

v_call: TRBV20-1
j_call: TRBJ1-2
cdr3_aa: CSAREPGGADGYTF

v_call: TRBV3-1
j_call: TRBJ1-1
cdr3_aa: CASSQDRGGLNMNTEAFF

v_call: TRBV5-1
j_call: TRBJ2-1
cdr3_aa: CASSTDFNNEQFF

v_call: TRBV12-5
j_call: TRBJ1-2
cdr3_aa: CASGLGTGVGGYTF

v_call: TRBV5-1
j_call: TRBJ2-1
cdr3_aa: CASSPLGRNNEQFF

v_call: TRBV9
j_call: TRBJ2-1
cdr3_aa: CASSVLGGSHNEQFF

v_call: TRBV29-1
j_call: TRBJ2-7
cdr3_aa: CSAGQVSYEQYF

v_call: TRBV5-5
j_call: TRBJ1-5
cdr3_aa: CASSQEQGVSQPQHF

v_call: TRBV7-9
j_call: TRBJ2-3
cdr3_aa: CASSPAGSYTDTQYF

v_call: TRBV5-1
j_call: TRBJ2-7
cdr3_aa: CASSEGAYEQYF

v_call: TRBV5-1
j_call: TRBJ2-6
cdr3_aa: CASSLVEYHLSGANVLTF

v_call: TRBV5-5
j_call: TRBJ1-5
cdr3_aa: CASSDLGQGNQPQHF

v_call: TRBV9
j_call: TRBJ2-5
cdr3_aa: CASSVGAAGVGETQYF